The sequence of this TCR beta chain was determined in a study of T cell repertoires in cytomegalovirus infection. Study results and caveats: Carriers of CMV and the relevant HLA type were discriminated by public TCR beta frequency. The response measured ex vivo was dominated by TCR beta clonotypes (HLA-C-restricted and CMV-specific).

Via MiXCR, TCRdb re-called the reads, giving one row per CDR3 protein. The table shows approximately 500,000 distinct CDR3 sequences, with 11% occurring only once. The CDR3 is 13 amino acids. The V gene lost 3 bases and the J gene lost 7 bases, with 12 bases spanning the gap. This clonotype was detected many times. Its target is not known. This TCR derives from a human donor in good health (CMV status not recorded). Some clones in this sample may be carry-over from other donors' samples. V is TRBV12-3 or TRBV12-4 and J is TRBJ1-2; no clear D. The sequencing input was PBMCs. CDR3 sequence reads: CASSFNRGGGYTF. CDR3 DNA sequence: TGTGCCAGCAGTTTCAATCGGGGTGGTGGCTACACCTTC.